These T cell receptor beta chains were read from a single sample in a study of CXCR3-negative and CXCR3-positive naive CD8 T cells. TCRdb re-called the 5' RACE reads; every CDR3 protein appears as one record, without DNA. The sample holds around 88,000 distinct CDR3 sequences. Sequenced sample: naive CXCR3+ CD8+ T cells from blood. All receptors derive from a human donor in good health. Some clones in this sample may be carry-over from other donors' samples. Both conserved end residues are part of each CDR3.

J | V | CDR3
TRBJ1-2 | TRBV29-1 | CSVVGGNGYTF
TRBJ2-5 | TRBV15 | CATSRAEQGLETQYF
TRBJ2-2 | TRBV6-2/TRBV6-3 | CASSPIFGGAAGELFF
TRBJ1-1 | TRBV2 | CASILGTEAFF
TRBJ2-5 | TRBV6-2/TRBV6-3 | CASSYSASSGDFSPLTYQETQYF
TRBJ2-1 | TRBV3-1 | CASSHGQSFKNYNEQFF
TRBJ1-1 | TRBV7-2 | CASSHLREGLVAFF
TRBJ2-7 | TRBV6-4 | CAGSVRSYEQYF
TRBJ1-4 | TRBV20-1 | CSARDSIFYIGQGEEKLFF
TRBJ2-2 | TRBV6-2/TRBV6-3 | CASSYSYQGDTLTGELFF
TRBJ2-2 | TRBV4-3 | CASSQDRGTNTGELFF
TRBJ2-7 | TRBV6-6 | CASSYGDRVSYEQYF
TRBJ1-1 | TRBV5-6 | CASSSTQNTEAFF
TRBJ2-7 | TRBV7-2 | CASSLSRGLYEQYF
TRBJ1-1 | TRBV6-2/TRBV6-3 | CASRALMNTEAFF
TRBJ2-7 | TRBV28 | CATQPHGSYEQYF
TRBJ2-7 | TRBV7-2 | CASSDGASAIHQPPEQYF
TRBJ2-1 | TRBV30 | CAWSRQQFYNEQFF
TRBJ1-1 | TRBV7-9 | CASSWDREEAFF
TRBJ2-7 | TRBV15 | CATSRDFSGDEQYF
TRBJ2-3 | TRBV7-9 | CASSLTGTDTQYF
TRBJ2-1 | TRBV9 | CASSVWGQVYDNEQFF
TRBJ2-1 | TRBV6-2/TRBV6-3 | CASSYLGADEQFF
TRBJ1-2 | TRBV29-1 | CSVEERGPPPDGYTF
TRBJ2-1 | TRBV4-1 | CASSQPGTASEQFF
TRBJ1-1 | TRBV28 | CASSLRGGYEAFF
TRBJ2-7 | TRBV11-1 | CASSKPDRESYEQYF
TRBJ2-3 | TRBV2 | CASSHRGLTDTQYF
TRBJ2-7 | TRBV7-9 | CASSLSPIYEQYF
TRBJ2-1 | TRBV6-2/TRBV6-3 | CASSYTGFAYNEQFF
TRBJ2-7 | TRBV12-3/TRBV12-4 | CASSYEGGPYEQYF
TRBJ2-7 | TRBV7-2 | CASSLTQRGIYEQYF
TRBJ2-3 | TRBV7-9 | CASDEMRQGATDTQYF
TRBJ2-7 | TRBV9 | CASSPHPGLYEQYF
TRBJ2-1 | TRBV29-1 | CSVEIAGDGSYNEQFF
TRBJ2-5 | TRBV12-3/TRBV12-4 | CASSLTSGGETQYF
TRBJ1-2 | TRBV7-2 | CASSLGGVDYGYTF
TRBJ1-5 | TRBV29-1 | CSVGSSRDRNQPQHF
TRBJ2-3 | TRBV7-7 | CASSSSGADTQYF
TRBJ2-2 | TRBV29-1 | CSVATGAGELFF
TRBJ2-1 | TRBV27 | CASSLSKGLAGAGNEQFF
TRBJ2-7 | TRBV7-9 | CASSLLNYEQYF
TRBJ2-7 | TRBV4-3 | CASSQDPTGEQYF
TRBJ1-2 | TRBV27 | CASSFGGTYGYTF
TRBJ2-3 | TRBV28 | CASNLFSTSTDTQYF
TRBJ2-2 | TRBV20-1 | CSARESGTGELFF
TRBJ2-7 | TRBV7-9 | CASSTASGGPAYEQYF
TRBJ2-7 | TRBV7-6 | CASSSPTSGDSYEQYF
TRBJ2-3 | TRBV11-2 | CASSLLAGGVSDTQYF
TRBJ2-6 | TRBV18 | CASSPPSAGGANVLTF
TRBJ2-1 | TRBV29-1 | CSVGAGNNEQFF
TRBJ2-2 | TRBV5-4 | CASRLGGATGELFF
TRBJ2-2 | TRBV29-1 | CSVARGTGELFF
TRBJ2-1 | TRBV12-5 | CASGPRDFESYNEQFF